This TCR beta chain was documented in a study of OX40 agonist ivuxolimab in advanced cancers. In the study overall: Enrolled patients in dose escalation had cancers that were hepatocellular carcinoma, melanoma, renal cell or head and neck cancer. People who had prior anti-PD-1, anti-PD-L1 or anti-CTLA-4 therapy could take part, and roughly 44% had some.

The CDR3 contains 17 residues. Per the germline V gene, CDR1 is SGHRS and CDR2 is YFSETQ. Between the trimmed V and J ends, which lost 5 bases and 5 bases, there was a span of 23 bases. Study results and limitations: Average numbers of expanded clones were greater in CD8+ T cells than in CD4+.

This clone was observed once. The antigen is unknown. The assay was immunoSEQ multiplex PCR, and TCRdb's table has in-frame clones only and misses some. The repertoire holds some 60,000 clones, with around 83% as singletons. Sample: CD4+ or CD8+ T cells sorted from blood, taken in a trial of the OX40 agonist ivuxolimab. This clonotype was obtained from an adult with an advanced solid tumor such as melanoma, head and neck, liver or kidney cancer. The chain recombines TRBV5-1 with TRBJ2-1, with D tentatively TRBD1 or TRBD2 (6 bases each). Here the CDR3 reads CASRILGGLSSNNEQFF. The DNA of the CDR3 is TGCGCCAGCAGAATCCTGGGGGGCCTGAGTAGCAACAATGAGCAGTTCTTC.